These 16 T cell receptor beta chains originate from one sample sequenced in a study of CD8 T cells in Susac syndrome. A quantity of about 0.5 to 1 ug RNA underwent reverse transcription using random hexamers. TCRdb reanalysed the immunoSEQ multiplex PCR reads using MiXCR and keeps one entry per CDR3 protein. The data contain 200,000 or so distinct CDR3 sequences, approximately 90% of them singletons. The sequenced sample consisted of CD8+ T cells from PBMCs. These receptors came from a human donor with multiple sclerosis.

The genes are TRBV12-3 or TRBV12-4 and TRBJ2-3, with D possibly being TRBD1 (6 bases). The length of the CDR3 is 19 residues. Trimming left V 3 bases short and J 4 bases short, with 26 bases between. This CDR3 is CASSFFRGQGVSWADTQYF. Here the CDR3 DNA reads TGTGCCAGCAGTTTCTTTCGGGGACAAGGGGTTTCATGGGCAGATACGCAGTATTTT.

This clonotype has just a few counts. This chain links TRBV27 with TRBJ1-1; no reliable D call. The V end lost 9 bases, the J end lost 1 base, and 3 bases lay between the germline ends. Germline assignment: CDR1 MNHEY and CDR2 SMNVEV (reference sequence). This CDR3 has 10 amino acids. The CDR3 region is CASGNTEAFF. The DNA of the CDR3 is TGTGCCAGTGGGAACACTGAAGCTTTCTTT.

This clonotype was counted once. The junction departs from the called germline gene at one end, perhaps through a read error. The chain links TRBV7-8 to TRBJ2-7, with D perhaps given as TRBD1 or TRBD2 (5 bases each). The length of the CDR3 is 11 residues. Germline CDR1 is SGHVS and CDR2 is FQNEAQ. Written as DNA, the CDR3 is TGTGCCAGCAGCTTAGGAGAGGGGTGGCACTTC. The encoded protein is CASSLGEGWHF. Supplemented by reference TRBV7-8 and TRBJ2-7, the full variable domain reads GAGVSQSPRYKVAKRGQDVALRCDPISGHVSLFWYQQALGQGPEFLTYFQNEAQLDKSGLPSDRFFAERPEGSVSTLKIQRTQQEDSAVYLCASSLGEGWHFGPGTRLTVT.

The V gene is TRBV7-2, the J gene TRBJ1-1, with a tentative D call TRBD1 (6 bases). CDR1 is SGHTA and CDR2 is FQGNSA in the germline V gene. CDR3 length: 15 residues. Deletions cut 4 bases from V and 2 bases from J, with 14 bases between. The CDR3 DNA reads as TGTGCCAGCAGCTCAGACGGGGGCCCTAACACTGAAGCTTTCTTT. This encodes CASSSDGGPNTEAFF.

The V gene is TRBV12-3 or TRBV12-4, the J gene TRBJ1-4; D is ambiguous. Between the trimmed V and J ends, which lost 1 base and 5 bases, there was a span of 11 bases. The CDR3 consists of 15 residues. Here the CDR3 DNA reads TGTGCCAGCAGTTTAGAGCCGGGCCCGAATGAAAAACTGTTTTTT. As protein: CASSLEPGPNEKLFF.

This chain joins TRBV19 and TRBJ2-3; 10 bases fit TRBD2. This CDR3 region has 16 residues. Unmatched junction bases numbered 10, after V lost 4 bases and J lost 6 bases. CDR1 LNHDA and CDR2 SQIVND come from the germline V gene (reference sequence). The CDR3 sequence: CASSSFLGTSADTQYF. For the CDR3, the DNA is TGTGCCAGTAGTAGCTTCTTAGGGACTAGCGCGGATACGCAGTATTTT.

For the CDR3, the DNA is TGTGCCAGCAGTCCTCAAGACAGGGAAGATGTTGGCTACACCTTC. It specifies CASSPQDREDVGYTF. This chain connects TRBV7-3 to TRBJ1-2; 7 bases agree with TRBD1. This CDR3 has 15 residues. The J segment lost 7 bases and the V segment lost 6 bases, leaving 14 bases of the junction unmatched. CDR1 SGHTA and CDR2 FQGTGA come from the germline V gene.

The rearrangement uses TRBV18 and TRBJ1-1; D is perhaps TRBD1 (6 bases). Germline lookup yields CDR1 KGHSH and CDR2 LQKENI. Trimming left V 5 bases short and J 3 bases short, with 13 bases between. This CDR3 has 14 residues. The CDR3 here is CASSADRFDTEAFF. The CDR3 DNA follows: TGTGCCAGCTCAGCTGACAGGTTCGACACTGAAGCTTTCTTT.

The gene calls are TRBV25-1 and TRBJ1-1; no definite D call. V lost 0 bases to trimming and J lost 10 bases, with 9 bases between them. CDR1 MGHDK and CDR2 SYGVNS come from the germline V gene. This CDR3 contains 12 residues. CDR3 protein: CASSEYSRPAFF. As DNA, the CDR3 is TGTGCCAGCAGTGAATACTCCCGACCAGCTTTCTTT.

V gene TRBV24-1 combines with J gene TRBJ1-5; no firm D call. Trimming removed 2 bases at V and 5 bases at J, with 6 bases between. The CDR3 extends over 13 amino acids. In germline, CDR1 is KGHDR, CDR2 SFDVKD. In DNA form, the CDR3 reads TGTGCCACCAGTGATTCTTCATATCAGCCCCAGCATTTT. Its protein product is CATSDSSYQPQHF.

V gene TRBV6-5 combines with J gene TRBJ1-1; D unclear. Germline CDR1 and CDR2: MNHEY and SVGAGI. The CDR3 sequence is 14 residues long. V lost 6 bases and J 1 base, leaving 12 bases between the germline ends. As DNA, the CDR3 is TGTGCCAGCAGGCCTCCCTTGGAGAACACTGAAGCTTTCTTT. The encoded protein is CASRPPLENTEAFF.

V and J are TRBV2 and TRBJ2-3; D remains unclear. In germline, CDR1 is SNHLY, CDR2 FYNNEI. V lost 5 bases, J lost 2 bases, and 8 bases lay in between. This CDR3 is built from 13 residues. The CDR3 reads CASSRVVTDTQYF. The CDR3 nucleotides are TGTGCCAGCAGTAGGGTAGTCACAGATACGCAGTATTTT.

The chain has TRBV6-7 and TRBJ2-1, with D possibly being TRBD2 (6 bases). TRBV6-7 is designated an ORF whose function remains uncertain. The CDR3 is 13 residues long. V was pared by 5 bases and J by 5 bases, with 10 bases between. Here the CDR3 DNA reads TGTGCCAGCAGTAACGGGGGAGACAATGAGCAGTTCTTC. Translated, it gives CASSNGGDNEQFF.

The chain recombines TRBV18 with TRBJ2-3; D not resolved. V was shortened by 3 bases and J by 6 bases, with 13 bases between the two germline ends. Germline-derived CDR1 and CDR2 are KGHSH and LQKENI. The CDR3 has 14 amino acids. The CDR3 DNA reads TGTGCCAGCTCACCCACTGCGGTTTGGGATACGCAGTATTTT. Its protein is CASSPTAVWDTQYF.

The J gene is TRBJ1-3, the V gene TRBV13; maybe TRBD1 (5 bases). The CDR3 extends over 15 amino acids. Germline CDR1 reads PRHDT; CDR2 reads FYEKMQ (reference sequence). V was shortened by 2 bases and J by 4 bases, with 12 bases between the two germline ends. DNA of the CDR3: TGTGCCAGCAGCTTAATGGGTGACAGAGGAAACACCATATATTTT. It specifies CASSLMGDRGNTIYF.

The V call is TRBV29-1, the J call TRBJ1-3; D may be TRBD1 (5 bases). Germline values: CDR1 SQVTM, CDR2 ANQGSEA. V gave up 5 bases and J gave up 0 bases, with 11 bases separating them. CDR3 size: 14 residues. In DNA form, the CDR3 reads TGCAGCGTTACGACAGTGATCTCTGGAAACACCATATATTTT. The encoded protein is CSVTTVISGNTIYF.